The T cell receptor (beta chain) under discussion was sequenced for a study of T cells in Graves' hyperthyroidism and ophthalmopathy. The table lists this clonotype with a few counts. Authors of the study amplified TCR beta CDR3 regions from RNA transcripts. The HTBI set primed first-round TCR CDR3 RT-PCR. TCRdb itself ran the multiplex PCR reads through MiXCR, one entry per CDR3 protein. There are around 690,000 distinct CDR3 sequences in the sample; around 20% occur only once, and under 35% lies in the top ten. V gave up 7 bases and J gave up 0 bases; unmatched junction bases: 2. The CDR3 sequence is 14 residues long. In germline, CDR1 is SGHDT, CDR2 YYEEEE.

Material: blood. The chain links TRBV5-6 to TRBJ2-1; 9 positions agree with TRBD2. The sequence came from a man aged 25-45 years with Graves' ophthalmopathy. CDR3 coding DNA: TGTGCCAGCCAACTAGCGGGCTCCTACAATGAGCAGTTCTTC. This gives the protein CASQLAGSYNEQFF.